Described below is a single T cell receptor (beta chain) sequence and its context. TCRdb re-called the RT-PCR reads through MiXCR, storing one row per CDR3 protein. The sample lists some 960,000 distinct CDR3 sequences, around 17% seen once, with 6% in the top ten. The germline V gene encodes CDR1 SGHDN and CDR2 FVKESK. CDR3 length equals 15 residues. V was trimmed by 1 base and J by 0 bases, leaving 9 bases between them. These data are taken from a study of patients and donors after allogeneic stem cell transplantation. The chain combines TRBV14 with TRBJ1-2; no definite D call. Sample: blood, either unsorted or a sorted T cell fraction (not recorded which). This TCR was recovered from a human donor who was either an allogeneic HSCT recipient or a stem cell or donor lymphocyte infusion donor (not recorded which). It is not recorded whose cells these are; they may come from a transplant donor. For the CDR3, the DNA is TGTGCCAGCAGCCAAGTAACCGGAACTAACTATGGCTACACCTTC. It translates to CASSQVTGTNYGYTF.